The rows below give T cell receptor beta chains drawn from one sample of a study of shared clonotypes between healthy human individuals. Some clones are missing from TCRdb's copy, which holds only in-frame ones; the method was immunoSEQ multiplex PCR. The sample contains approximately 2.1 million clones, approximately 95% of which appear only once. The sample comprised naive CD4+ T cells from PBMCs. These TCRs come from a man younger than 35 in good health. Some clones in this sample may be carry-over from other donors' samples. The CDR3 runs from the conserved cysteine through the conserved F or W. The D gene is left open where the match is weak. Size is omitted from some rows. Given values are once, few, many or a class for expanded clones.

D gene	V gene	clone size	J gene	CDR3 DNA	CDR3 protein
NA	TRBV9	NA	TRBJ2-7	TGTGCCAGCAGTATGGGACACCCGGGAGAGCAGTACTTC	CASSMGHPGEQYF
NA	TRBV7-9	NA	TRBJ1-1	TGTGCCAGCAGCTTATTGCAGGGGACGAGCACTGAAGCTTTCTTT	CASSLLQGTSTEAFF
TRBD2	TRBV27	NA	TRBJ2-4	TGTGCCAGCTCCAACGCGCGGACTAGCGGGGTAAACATTCAGTACTTC	CASSNARTSGVNIQYF
NA	TRBV5-1	NA	TRBJ2-3	TGCGCCAGCAGCTCCGAGAACACAGATACGCAGTATTTT	CASSSENTDTQYF
NA	TRBV29-1	NA	TRBJ2-7	TGCAGCGTTGGAAGGGGGGTGAAGCCCTACGAGCAGTACTTC	CSVGRGVKPYEQYF
NA	TRBV20-1	NA	TRBJ1-4	TGCAGTGCTGGGTATGAAAAACTGTTTTTT	CSAGYEKLFF
NA	TRBV7-9	NA	TRBJ1-1	TGTGCCAGCAGCTTAGCCCAGGCAGGGGTGTACACTGAAGCTTTCTTT	CASSLAQAGVYTEAFF
NA	TRBV18	NA	TRBJ1-5	TGTGCCAGCTCACCTTGGGGGGGGGTCGATGGCCCCCAGCATTTT	CASSPWGGVDGPQHF
NA	TRBV2	NA	TRBJ2-5	TGTGCCAGCGGGGGGTTGGCAGGGAGGCAAGAGACCCAGTACTTC	CASGGLAGRQETQYF
NA	TRBV19	NA	TRBJ2-7	TGTGCCAGTAGTATAGGGAGCGGACACCGAGACCCCTACGAGCAGTACTTC	CASSIGSGHRDPYEQYF
NA	TRBV28	NA	TRBJ1-1	TGTGCCAGCAGCTCAGTACCGATCCTCCGGAACACTGAAGCTTTCTTT	CASSSVPILRNTEAFF
NA	TRBV19	NA	TRBJ2-7	TGTGCCAGTAGTAGTGTCTGGACCACCTACGAGCAGTACTTC	CASSSVWTTYEQYF
NA	TRBV30	NA	TRBJ2-7	TGTGCCTGGAGAACGACCGGAAGAACTAACGAGCAGTACTTC	CAWRTTGRTNEQYF
NA	TRBV12-5	NA	TRBJ1-2	TGTGCTAGTGGTTTGGGCACACCATCCTATGGCTACACCTTC	CASGLGTPSYGYTF
NA	TRBV6-1	NA	TRBJ2-3	TGTGCCAGCAGTGTAACCGGGACCATTACAGATACGCAGTATTTT	CASSVTGTITDTQYF
NA	TRBV28	NA	TRBJ2-7	TGTGCCAGCAGACTTTCGTCCCGGGCTTCCTACGAGCAGTACTTC	CASRLSSRASYEQYF
NA	TRBV9	NA	TRBJ2-1	TGTGCCAGCAGCGTTTCCCGGGGGCTCAATGAGCAGTTCTTC	CASSVSRGLNEQFF
NA	TRBV4-1	NA	TRBJ2-7	TGCGCCAGCAGCCAATTCACGAGACTAGATCGAAACGAGCAGTACTTC	CASSQFTRLDRNEQYF
NA	TRBV30	NA	TRBJ1-2	TGTGCCTGGAGTGTACTGGCAGAGCTGAACTATGGCTACACCTTC	CAWSVLAELNYGYTF
TRBD1	TRBV6-6	NA	TRBJ1-1	TGTGCCAGCAGCACGGACAGGGACACTGAAGCTTTCTTT	CASSTDRDTEAFF
TRBD1	TRBV7-8	NA	TRBJ1-5	TGTGCCAGCAGCCCATTCGCAGGACAGGGCAATCAGCCCCAGCATTTT	CASSPFAGQGNQPQHF
NA	TRBV19	NA	TRBJ2-4	TGTGCCAGTAGTATGAGGACTTACCGAGCGCTAGCCAAAAACATTCAGTACTTC	CASSMRTYRALAKNIQYF
TRBD2	TRBV5-1	NA	TRBJ2-3	TGCGCCAGCAGCCCCGGCGGGGGGCCCGGCACAGATACGCAGTATTTT	CASSPGGGPGTDTQYF
NA	TRBV7-9	NA	TRBJ2-2	TGTGCCACTTCAGGGGATCCCGGGGAGCTGTTTTTT	CATSGDPGELFF
NA	TRBV2	NA	TRBJ2-7	TGTGCCAGCAGTGAACGGGACGAGCAGTACTTC	CASSERDEQYF
NA	TRBV11-2	NA	TRBJ2-1	TGTGCCAGCAGTCCCGCTGCCTCCTACAATGAGCAGTTCTTC	CASSPAASYNEQFF
NA	TRBV9	NA	TRBJ1-1	TGTGCCAGCAGCGTAGAGGACAGCCGGGGGAACACTGAAGCTTTCTTT	CASSVEDSRGNTEAFF
NA	TRBV25-1	NA	TRBJ1-2	TGTGCCAGCATTCCGTCTGGGGGCTATGGCTACACCTTC	CASIPSGGYGYTF
NA	TRBV28	NA	TRBJ2-1	TGTGCCAGCAGTTTGGCGCACAATGAGCAGTTCTTC	CASSLAHNEQFF
NA	TRBV11-3	NA	TRBJ2-7	TGTGCCAGCAGCCGGGGAAACGACTACGAGCAGTACTTC	CASSRGNDYEQYF
NA	TRBV18	NA	TRBJ2-4	TGTGCCAGCTCACCAACAACAGGGCTAAACATTCAGTACTTC	CASSPTTGLNIQYF
NA	TRBV28	NA	TRBJ2-7	TGTGCCAGCAGTTTTGGCGGGAACTCCTACGAGCAGTACTTC	CASSFGGNSYEQYF
NA	TRBV11-2	once	TRBJ2-5	TGTGCCAGCAGCCCGAGGGCCGGACAAGAGACCCAGTACTTC	CASSPRAGQETQYF
NA	TRBV5-1	NA	TRBJ2-4	TGCGCCAGCAGCTTGACCGGGGACAAAAACATTCAGTACTTC	CASSLTGDKNIQYF
NA	TRBV19	NA	TRBJ2-3	TGTGCCAGTGGGGAAGGGGCTCTATCCACAGATACGCAGTATTTT	CASGEGALSTDTQYF